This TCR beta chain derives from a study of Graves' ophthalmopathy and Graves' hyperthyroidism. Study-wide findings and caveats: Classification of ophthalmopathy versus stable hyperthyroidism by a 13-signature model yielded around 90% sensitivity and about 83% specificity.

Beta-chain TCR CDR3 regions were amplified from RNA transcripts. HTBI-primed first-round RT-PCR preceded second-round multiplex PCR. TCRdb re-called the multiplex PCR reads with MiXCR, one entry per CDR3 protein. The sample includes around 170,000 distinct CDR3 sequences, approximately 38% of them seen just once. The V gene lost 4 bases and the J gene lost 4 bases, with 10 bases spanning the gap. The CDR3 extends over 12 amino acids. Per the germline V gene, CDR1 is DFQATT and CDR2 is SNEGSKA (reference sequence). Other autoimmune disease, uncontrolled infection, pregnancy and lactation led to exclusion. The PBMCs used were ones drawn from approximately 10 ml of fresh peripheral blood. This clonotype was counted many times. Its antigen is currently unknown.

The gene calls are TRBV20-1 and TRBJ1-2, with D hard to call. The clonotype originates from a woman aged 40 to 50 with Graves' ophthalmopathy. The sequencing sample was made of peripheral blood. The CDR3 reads CSAKTPSYGYTF. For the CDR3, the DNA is TGCAGTGCTAAGACACCGAGCTATGGCTACACCTTC.